The 28 T cell receptor beta chains below were found in one sample sequenced in a study of beta chain features in type 1 diabetes. TCRB transcripts that were expressed got sequenced, as all of the isolated RNA had been reverse transcribed. TCRdb keeps only in-frame clones here, not all; method: immunoSEQ multiplex PCR. The sample holds 200,000 to 250,000 clones, roughly 15% seen once. The sample was naive CD4+ T cells from blood. These receptor sequences come from a woman in her thirties or forties in good health.

A note on this clone: At the DNA level, this CDR3 is encoded by other sequences in the same sample as well. CDR3 sequence: CASSLAPGGNEQFF. CDR3 DNA: TGCGCCAGCAGCTTGGCCCCGGGGGGCAATGAGCAGTTCTTC. The chain joins TRBV5-1 to TRBJ2-1, with TRBD2 matching over 7 bases. This CDR3 region has 14 residues. Losses at the gene ends were 0 bases for V and 6 bases for J; bases not matched to a gene: 3. Per the germline V gene, CDR1 is SGHRS and CDR2 is YFSETQ.

Note on this clone: The junction does not match germline at one end; this may be a read error. The chain's CDR3 is CASSLVGAFQETQYF. The CDR3, as DNA: TGCGCCAGCAGTTTGGTTGGGGCTTTTCAAGAGACCCAGTACTTC. V and J are TRBV5-1 and TRBJ2-5; the D gene is possibly TRBD1 (5 bases). Germline V gene data show CDR1 as SGHRS and CDR2 as YFSETQ. The CDR3 extends over 15 amino acids.

The V and J genes are TRBV9 and TRBJ2-1, with TRBD2 identical over 12 bases. Germline V gene lookup returns CDR1 SGDLS and CDR2 YYNGEE. This CDR3 has 15 amino acids. Unmatched junction bases numbered 3, after V lost 0 bases and J lost 8 bases. CDR3 residues: CASSVAASGGDEQFF. DNA for the CDR3: TGTGCCAGCAGCGTAGCGGCTAGCGGGGGGGATGAGCAGTTCTTC.

This chain links TRBV28 with TRBJ1-2; D ambiguous. Germline CDR1 and CDR2: MDHEN and SYDVKM. The CDR3 covers 12 residues. V lost 8 bases and J lost 4, with 11 bases in between. The CDR3 region is CASRGVGYGYTF. The CDR3, as DNA: TGTGCCAGCCGGGGAGTGGGCTATGGCTACACCTTC.

J is TRBJ2-1 and V is TRBV9, with 12 bases lining up with TRBD2. Trimming took 0 bases from V and 6 from J; bases not matched to a gene: 7. CDR3 length: 17 amino acids. The germline V gene encodes CDR1 SGDLS and CDR2 YYNGEE. CDR3 region: CASSVVPSGGVVNEQFF. DNA for the CDR3: TGTGCCAGCAGCGTAGTGCCTAGCGGGGGGGTAGTCAATGAGCAGTTCTTC.

This clone was seen a handful of times. The rearrangement uses TRBV4-3 and TRBJ1-2, with D possibly matching TRBD1 (6 bases). V lost 0 bases and J 3 bases, leaving 11 bases between the germline ends. Germline V CDR1 and CDR2: LGHNA, YSLEER. CDR3 length: 15 amino acids. CDR3 region: CASSQESGVHYGYTF. In nucleotides, the CDR3 is TGCGCCAGCAGCCAAGAGTCAGGGGTCCACTATGGCTACACCTTC.

The rearrangement joins TRBV5-4 to TRBJ2-7; perhaps TRBD1 as D (5 bases). Germline V gene lookup returns CDR1 SGHNT and CDR2 YYREEE (reference sequence). The CDR3 is 14 amino acids. V gave up 2 bases and J gave up 0 bases, with 9 bases separating them. The CDR3 here is CASSFDRFSYEQYF. The CDR3 nucleotides read TGTGCCAGCAGCTTTGACAGATTCTCCTACGAGCAGTACTTC. Complete variable domain (other parts from reference TRBV5-4 and TRBJ2-7): ETGVTQSPTHLIKTRGQQVTLRCSSQSGHNTVSWYQQALGQGPQFIFQYYREEENGRGNFPPRFSGLQFPNYSSELNVNALELDDSALYLCASSFDRFSYEQYFGPGTRLTVT.

The gene calls are TRBV7-2 and TRBJ2-2, with a tentative D call TRBD2 (6 bases). Germline V gene data show CDR1 as SGHTA and CDR2 as FQGNSA. This CDR3 comprises 15 residues. The ends were cut back, 5 bases at V and 6 bases at J, with 16 bases in the middle. The CDR3 DNA sequence: TGTGCCAGCAGCCTGACTAGTTTGATTCCCGGGGAGCTGTTTTTT. This sequence encodes CASSLTSLIPGELFF.

This clone was seen a handful of times. The chain combines TRBV5-1 with TRBJ2-3; 10 bases match TRBD1. V lost 4 bases to trimming and J lost 6 bases; unmatched junction nucleotides: 5. The CDR3 has 14 residues. Per the germline V gene, CDR1 is SGHRS and CDR2 is YFSETQ. This CDR3 is CASSTGTGEDTQYF. DNA of the CDR3: TGCGCCAGCAGCACCGGGACAGGGGAGGATACGCAGTATTTT.

This clone occurred a few times. This chain joins TRBV19 and TRBJ2-3; TRBD2 might be the D (7 bases). Germline V gives CDR1 LNHDA, CDR2 SQIVND (reference sequence). This CDR3 is built from 14 residues. V was pared by 9 bases and J by 2 bases, with 15 bases between. CDR3 sequence: CASGRGGNTDTQYF. The CDR3 DNA sequence: TGTGCCAGCGGAAGGGGGGGGAACACAGATACGCAGTATTTT. The variable domain in full, completed from reference TRBV19 and TRBJ2-3, reads DGGITQSPKYLFRKEGQNVTLSCEQNLNHDAMYWYRQDPGQGLRLIYYSQIVNDFQKGDIAEGYSVSREKKESFPLTVTSAQKNPTAFYLCASGRGGNTDTQYFGPGTRLTVL.

This clone was found once. CDR3 protein: CASSLDLWQGVTSGNTIYF. CDR3 DNA: TGTGCCAGCAGCTTAGATCTCTGGCAGGGTGTTACCTCTGGAAACACCATATATTTT. The chain links TRBV11-2 to TRBJ1-3; tentative D call: TRBD1 (5 bases). Per the germline V gene, CDR1 is SGHAT and CDR2 is FQNNGV. The V end was cut by 0 bases, the J end by 0 bases, with 18 bases between. The CDR3 loop spans 19 amino acids.

The V gene is TRBV29-1, the J gene TRBJ1-2; a weak D match, TRBD1 (6 bases). V lost 7 bases and J lost 1, with 16 bases in between. The germline gives CDR1 SQVTM, CDR2 ANQGSEA. This CDR3 contains 14 residues. Here the CDR3 reads CSASGTNSNYGYTF. In DNA, the CDR3 is TGCAGCGCCTCCGGGACAAACAGTAACTATGGCTACACCTTC.

The chain joins TRBV27 to TRBJ2-7; D is perhaps TRBD1 (5 bases). The length of the CDR3 is 11 residues. Per germline, CDR1 MNHEY and CDR2 SMNVEV (reference sequence). Trimming removed 3 bases from V and 6 bases from J, with 6 bases in between. CDR3 sequence reads: CASSLGPEQYF. In nucleotides, the CDR3 is TGTGCCAGCAGTTTGGGGCCCGAGCAGTACTTC.

The V and J genes are TRBV19 and TRBJ2-7; no reliable D call. CDR3 length equals 15 residues. V gave up 5 bases and J gave up 1 base, with 15 bases separating them. Germline V CDR1 and CDR2: LNHDA, SQIVND (reference sequence). The CDR3 bases are TGTGCCAGTAGTTACGCGGCGATAACTTCCTACGAGCAGTACTTC. It codes for CASSYAAITSYEQYF.

The rearrangement links TRBV4-1 to TRBJ1-4; TRBD1 is a possible D gene (5 bases). This CDR3 has 15 amino acids. The germline V gene encodes CDR1 MGHRA and CDR2 YSYEKL. Trimming took off 1 base at V and 7 bases at J, with 13 bases between the two ends. The CDR3 loop is CASSQGSGRSEKLFF. The CDR3, as DNA: TGCGCCAGCAGCCAAGGCTCAGGGAGGAGTGAAAAACTGTTTTTT.

In this sample, this clone turned up once. This chain connects TRBV27 to TRBJ1-2, with D possibly matching TRBD1 (6 bases). V was trimmed by 6 bases and J by 2 bases, leaving 19 bases between them. Germline V CDR1 and CDR2: MNHEY, SMNVEV (reference sequence). The CDR3 loop spans 16 amino acids. DNA of the CDR3: TGTGCCAGCAGCTTGCTGCCGGGACAAACGAACTATGGCTACACCTTC. Protein: CASSLLPGQTNYGYTF.

V is TRBV7-2 and J is TRBJ2-7, with 10 bases lining up with TRBD2. J gave up 2 bases and V 8 bases, and 9 bases lay outside the gene matches. The germline gives CDR1 SGHTA, CDR2 FQGNSA. The CDR3 is 15 amino acids. Here the CDR3 DNA reads TGTGCCAGCGATGCATCAGCGGGGGGGACCTACGAGCAGTACTTC. Encoded protein: CASDASAGGTYEQYF.

This rearrangement joins TRBV9 to TRBJ2-7; possibly TRBD2 for D (6 bases). CDR1 and CDR2 (germline): SGDLS, YYNGEE. This CDR3 region has 15 residues. V was cut by 3 bases and J by 3 bases, with 16 bases left in between. The CDR3 loop is CASSAGDPPLYEQYF. In DNA, the CDR3 is TGTGCCAGCAGCGCGGGGGACCCACCCCTCTACGAGCAGTACTTC.

This clone has only a few counts. J is TRBJ2-7 and V is TRBV6-6; no firm D call. Germline values: CDR1 MNHNY, CDR2 SVGAGI (reference sequence). The CDR3 length is 15 residues. Trimming stripped 6 bases from V and 6 bases from J, with 21 bases between. CDR3 residues: CASRSPAETGSEQYF. The CDR3 region has the DNA TGTGCCAGCAGGTCCCCCGCCGAGACCGGGTCCGAGCAGTACTTC.

The chain couples TRBV5-1 to TRBJ1-1, with D maybe TRBD1 (5 bases). The CDR3 runs 14 residues. Per the germline V gene, CDR1 is SGHRS and CDR2 is YFSETQ. V shed 0 bases and J shed 4 bases, with 10 bases lying between them. The CDR3 DNA follows: TGCGCCAGCAGCTTGGCTGGGGGACTCACTGAAGCTTTCTTT. The encoded protein is CASSLAGGLTEAFF.

This clone was observed a handful of times. The V call is TRBV5-1, the J call TRBJ1-1; D perhaps matches TRBD1 (5 bases). This CDR3 has 15 residues. CDR1 SGHRS and CDR2 YFSETQ come from the germline V gene. The V gene lost 1 base and the J gene lost 1 base, with 11 bases spanning the gap. CDR3 nucleotides: TGCGCCAGCAGCTTGAAGACAGCGGGGAACACTGAAGCTTTCTTT. Protein: CASSLKTAGNTEAFF.

Many counts were recorded for this clone. The chain links TRBV5-4 to TRBJ2-3, with D maybe TRBD2 (5 bases). CDR1 is SGHNT and CDR2 is YYREEE in the germline V gene (reference sequence). Trimming removed 4 bases from V and 1 base from J, with 10 bases in between. CDR3 length equals 14 residues. The CDR3 region has the DNA TGTGCCAGCAGCCGCCGGACTGGCACAGATACGCAGTATTTT. Translation gives CASSRRTGTDTQYF.

This clone was counted a few times. The chain uses TRBV14 and TRBJ1-1; TRBD1 matches 10 bases. The CDR3 is made up of 17 amino acids. The V gene's germline CDR1 is SGHDN and CDR2 FVKESK. J lost 0 bases, V lost 2 bases, and 6 bases had no gene match. The CDR3 is CASSQRQGAFMNTEAFF. The CDR3 bases are TGTGCCAGCAGCCAAAGACAGGGGGCCTTCATGAACACTGAAGCTTTCTTT.

There are a few counts of this clone. The chain couples TRBV6-5 to TRBJ1-1, with unresolved D. With 5 bases removed from V and 3 bases from J, the gap between germline ends came to 16 bases. Germline CDR1 MNHEY, CDR2 SVGAGI. The CDR3 runs 15 residues. DNA of the CDR3: TGTGCCAGCAGTCCGCTCGGGGAAAGAGACACTGAAGCTTTCTTT. As protein: CASSPLGERDTEAFF.

The chain recombines TRBV11-2 with TRBJ1-3, with D unclear. Trimming removed 1 base at V and 0 bases at J, with 7 bases between. Germline-derived CDR1 and CDR2 are SGHAT and FQNNGV. The CDR3 length is 15 residues. DNA for the CDR3: TGTGCCAGCAGCTTAGTTGGCAGCTCTGGAAACACCATATATTTT. Translation gives CASSLVGSSGNTIYF.

The genes are TRBV19 and TRBJ1-4; D perhaps matches TRBD1 (5 bases). V was trimmed by 4 bases and J by 8 bases, leaving 17 bases between them. Germline V gene lookup returns CDR1 LNHDA and CDR2 SQIVND (reference sequence). CDR3 length: 15 amino acids. The CDR3, as DNA: TGTGCCAGTAGTAGGCAGGGTTTTCCGCAAGAAAAACTGTTTTTT. Encoded protein: CASSRQGFPQEKLFF.

This chain joins TRBV11-2 and TRBJ2-4; D is unresolved. The CDR3 loop spans 15 amino acids. V lost 0 bases and J 0 bases, leaving 6 bases between the germline ends. Per the germline V gene, CDR1 is SGHAT and CDR2 is FQNNGV. As DNA, the CDR3 is TGTGCCAGCAGCTTAGAGCGGCTAGCCAAAAACATTCAGTACTTC. Protein sequence: CASSLERLAKNIQYF.

This rearrangement joins TRBV9 to TRBJ2-3; D might be TRBD2 (7 bases). V lost 1 base and J 3 bases, leaving 21 bases between the germline ends. The CDR3 contains 18 residues. Germline CDR1 and CDR2: SGDLS and YYNGEE. The CDR3 nucleotides are TGTGCCAGCAGCGTATCGACCTTGGCGGGGGCCCGGACAGATACGCAGTATTTT. It is translated as CASSVSTLAGARTDTQYF.